This TCR beta chain was observed in a study of T cell responses to AZD1222 COVID-19 vaccine. Overall study findings and caveats: Along spike, vaccine-associated CD4 TCRs were found throughout, with dominance at 160-218 and 743-854. White British ancestry dominated among donors, who included more females, and clonal diversity was possibly underestimated. Breadth and depth of Spike-specific TCRs rose after two AZD1222 doses.

Data came from immunoSEQ multiplex PCR; TCRdb stores just in-frame clones and leaves some out. Here the sample spans around 200,000 clones, 85% to 95% being singletons. Of note for this clone: Its antigen is not identified.

This CDR3 is built from 15 residues. From germline, CDR1 is ENHRY and CDR2 SYGVKD. V was shortened by 6 bases and J by 2 bases, with 17 bases between the two germline ends. The analysis combined second doses at about 4 or about 12 weeks. The sequencing used peripheral blood, collected 28 days after the second AZD1222 dose. This TCR came from an adult who received the AZD1222 COVID-19 vaccine. The chain employs TRBV10-3 and TRBJ2-7; no firm D call. CDR3 amino acids: CAISLGGRSTYEQYF. In DNA, the CDR3 is TGTGCCATCAGCCTCGGCGGACGGTCCACCTACGAGCAGTACTTC.